Listed below are T cell receptor beta chains from one sample, sequenced in a study of blood T cell repertoires in COVID-19. The data were produced by immunoSEQ multiplex PCR, yet TCRdb's version contains in-frame clones alone and is incomplete. Here the sample spans 140,000 to 150,000 clones, just under 90% being singletons. The sequenced material came from peripheral blood. All receptors come from a woman aged 45-59 years with active or convalescent COVID-19. Each CDR3 is given without its conserved first and last residue. A D gene is named only where the DNA matches it firmly.

v_call: TRBV6-2/TRBV6-3
d_call: NA
cdr3_aa: ASSPAPGQYNSPLH

v_call: TRBV9
d_call: NA
cdr3_aa: ASSPTRTKQETQY

v_call: TRBV7-3
d_call: NA
cdr3_aa: ASSLTGGNTGELF

v_call: TRBV3-1/TRBV3-2
d_call: NA
cdr3_aa: ASSQRDTGELF

v_call: TRBV27
d_call: TRBD1
cdr3_aa: ASSIRDRGRVGSHEQY

v_call: TRBV6-5
d_call: TRBD2
cdr3_aa: ASRLARATGELF

v_call: TRBV7-9
d_call: NA
cdr3_aa: ASSLALALSGNTIY

v_call: TRBV3-1/TRBV3-2
d_call: TRBD1
cdr3_aa: ASSQFAGGKNYGYT

v_call: TRBV30
d_call: NA
cdr3_aa: AWGPRDIFGYT

v_call: TRBV23-1
d_call: TRBD1
cdr3_aa: ASSRPRLPGQGAQGEKLF

v_call: TRBV15
d_call: NA
cdr3_aa: ATSRDQRNREKLF

v_call: TRBV30
d_call: NA
cdr3_aa: AWSVRGPRDGYT

v_call: TRBV5-1
d_call: NA
cdr3_aa: ASSVSGGSETQY

v_call: TRBV19
d_call: TRBD2
cdr3_aa: ASTLQAGARNEQF

v_call: TRBV30
d_call: NA
cdr3_aa: AWSEGGSGYT

v_call: TRBV7-9
d_call: NA
cdr3_aa: ASGVQGFGNSPLH

v_call: TRBV11-2
d_call: TRBD1
cdr3_aa: ASSTTGGNSPLH